These 8 T cell receptor beta chains came from one sample sequenced in a study of blood T cell repertoires in COVID-19. Data came from immunoSEQ multiplex PCR; TCRdb stores just in-frame clones and leaves some out. In the table there are 400,000 or so clones, approximately 87% of which are singletons. The sequenced material came from PBMCs or T cells enriched from blood (not recorded which). These receptors were taken from a man in his forties in a cohort exposed to, infected with or recovered from COVID-19 (not recorded which).

The V gene is TRBV7-8, the J gene TRBJ2-7, with TRBD1 matching 7 bases. CDR3 length: 15 residues. Per germline, CDR1 SGHVS and CDR2 FQNEAQ. With 1 base clipped from V and 2 bases from J, the junction kept 5 bases outside the gene matches. CDR3 bases: TGTGCCAGCAGCTTAGATAACAGGGGCCCCTACGAGCAGTACTTC. This gives the protein CASSLDNRGPYEQYF.

The V call is TRBV6-1, the J call TRBJ1-2; D gene uncertain. The V end was cut by 0 bases, the J end by 7 bases, with 9 bases between. Germline V gene sequence: CDR1 MNHNS, CDR2 SASEGT. This CDR3 spans 13 amino acids. The CDR3 loop is CASSEALRVGYTF. CDR3 DNA sequence: TGTGCCAGCAGTGAAGCACTGAGGGTTGGCTACACCTTC.

The chain recombines TRBV19 with TRBJ2-7; the D is unclear. This CDR3 has 14 amino acids. V was trimmed by 4 bases and J by 0 bases, leaving 10 bases between them. Germline V gives CDR1 LNHDA, CDR2 SQIVND (reference sequence). DNA of the CDR3: TGTGCCAGTAGTACCCGTGAGAGCTCCTACGAGCAGTACTTC. Its translation is CASSTRESSYEQYF.

The chain joins TRBV5-1 to TRBJ1-4; 7 nucleotides agree with TRBD1. The V segment lost 4 bases and the J segment 4 bases; nucleotides outside the gene matches: 4. This CDR3 is 14 amino acids long. Per the germline V gene, CDR1 is SGHRS and CDR2 is YFSETQ. The CDR3 loop is CASSRQGINEKLFF. The CDR3 DNA is TGCGCCAGCAGCAGACAGGGAATTAATGAAAAACTGTTTTTT.

DNA for the CDR3: TGTGCCAGCAGCGAAGGGGGCCCCTGGGGCTACACCTTC. Translated: CASSEGGPWGYTF. The rearrangement joins TRBV3-1 (or the pseudogene TRBV3-2) to TRBJ1-2, with 7 bases lining up with TRBD1. CDR1 and CDR2 from the germline V gene are LGHDT and YNNKEL (reference sequence). J lost 8 bases, V lost 5 bases, and 8 bases had no gene match. This CDR3 region has 13 residues.

This chain uses TRBV28 with TRBJ1-2; possible D gene TRBD1, 5 bases. This CDR3 is 12 amino acids long. V lost 8 bases to trimming and J lost 2 bases, with 9 bases between them. Per germline, CDR1 MDHEN and CDR2 SYDVKM. In DNA, the CDR3 is TGTGCCAGCGCCACAGGAAACTATGGCTACACCTTC. Its translation: CASATGNYGYTF.

J is TRBJ1-1 and V is TRBV6-2 or TRBV6-3; no definite D call. Germline CDR1 MNHEY, CDR2 SVGEGT. V gave up 4 bases and J gave up 4 bases, with 13 bases separating them. The CDR3 extends over 14 amino acids. CDR3 in DNA: TGTGCCAGCAGTTTCCGGTCGGCGGGCACTGAAGCTTTCTTT. Translation gives CASSFRSAGTEAFF.

The rearrangement joins TRBV11-2 to TRBJ1-1; the D is unclear. V lost 0 bases to trimming and J lost 0 bases, with 8 bases between them. Germline V gene data show CDR1 as SGHAT and CDR2 as FQNNGV. This CDR3 comprises 15 residues. CDR3 amino acids: CASSLDAVMNTEAFF. CDR3 bases: TGTGCCAGCAGCTTAGACGCGGTGATGAACACTGAAGCTTTCTTT. Based on the CDR3 plus reference TRBV11-2 and TRBJ1-1, the full variable domain is EAGVAQSPRYKIIEKRQSVAFWCNPISGHATLYWYQQILGQGPKLLIQFQNNGVVDDSQLPKDRFSAERLKGVDSTLKIQPAKLEDSAVYLCASSLDAVMNTEAFFGQGTRLTVV.